This T cell receptor beta chain was captured in a study of blood T cell repertoires in COVID-19. Study details: Acute and convalescent COVID-19 specimens originated in the United States, Italy and Spain. T cells, B-cell-depleted T cells, or PBMCs provided the cDNA or gDNA that served as material.

Under the authors' procedure: Estimation of nucleated cell counts relied on the amplification of reference gene primers. The table came from immunoSEQ multiplex PCR; TCRdb's copy has only in-frame clones and leaves some out. V and J calls and clone size are those listed in that table; D and trimming were worked out from the DNA. The table includes 150,000 or so clones, roughly four fifths detected once. The clonotype was recovered from a man in his 60s with active or convalescent COVID-19. The sequenced sample was peripheral blood.

The CDR3 region has the DNA TGCAGCGTTCGTCCGGCCAGGGGTAGGCAAAACATTCAGTACTTC. Its translation: CSVRPARGRQNIQYF. J is TRBJ2-4 and V is TRBV29-1, with D maybe TRBD1 (6 bases). CDR3 size: 15 residues. Between the trimmed V and J ends, which lost 5 bases and 5 bases, there was a span of 19 bases. Germline lookup yields CDR1 SQVTM and CDR2 ANQGSEA.